The 6 T cell receptor beta chains given below trace back to one sample, sequenced in a study of blood T cell repertoires in COVID-19. Clones were sequenced by immunoSEQ multiplex PCR, and TCRdb holds only the in-frame ones, with some missing. The data contain approximately 230,000 clones, more than 75% of them seen just once; the ten biggest clones take up more than 1.5%. Sequenced: PBMCs or T cells enriched from blood (not recorded which). The receptors stem from a man aged 40-49 years who had recovered from COVID-19.

The chain uses TRBV3-1 (or the pseudogene TRBV3-2) and TRBJ1-2; D is possibly TRBD1 (5 bases). Deletions cut 0 bases from V and 4 bases from J, with 6 bases between. Germline V gene data show CDR1 as LGHDT and CDR2 as YNNKEL (reference sequence). The CDR3 totals 13 residues. CDR3 nucleotide sequence: TGTGCCAGCAGCCAAGACAGGGCCTATGGCTACACCTTC. Translating gives CASSQDRAYGYTF.

This sequence joins TRBV7-9 and TRBJ2-5, with D perhaps matching TRBD1 (6 bases). Germline lookup yields CDR1 SEHNR and CDR2 FQNEAQ (reference sequence). Trimming stripped 0 bases from V and 3 bases from J, with 11 bases between. CDR3 length: 15 amino acids. This CDR3 reads CASSLAQGSKETQYF. The CDR3 region has the DNA TGTGCCAGCAGCTTAGCTCAGGGGTCAAAAGAGACCCAGTACTTC.

The rearrangement uses TRBV29-1 and TRBJ1-1; D not certain. The ends were cut back, 7 bases at V and 2 bases at J, with 11 bases in the middle. CDR1 is SQVTM and CDR2 is ANQGSEA in the germline V gene. The CDR3 runs to 12 residues. The CDR3 spells CSARQSNTEAFF. For the CDR3, the DNA is TGCAGCGCAAGACAAAGTAACACTGAAGCTTTCTTT.

The genes are TRBV10-3 and TRBJ1-5; TRBD1 matches 9 bases. CDR1 and CDR2 from the germline V gene are ENHRY and SYGVKD. The junction had 8 bases not matched to a gene; V was cut back by 5 bases and J by 6 bases. This CDR3 contains 15 residues. The CDR3 reads CAISSSTGGGQPQHF. For the CDR3, the DNA is TGTGCCATCAGTTCCAGTACAGGGGGCGGTCAGCCCCAGCATTTT.

This chain connects TRBV7-8 to TRBJ1-3, with no clear D. Trimming removed 7 bases at V and 1 base at J, with 14 bases between. Germline V CDR1 and CDR2: SGHVS, FQNEAQ. The CDR3 is made up of 15 amino acids. The CDR3 here is CASTSLSGSGNTIYF. The CDR3 DNA reads as TGTGCCAGCACCTCGCTTTCGGGGTCTGGAAACACCATATATTTT.

CDR3 coding DNA: TGTGCCAGCAGCGTCGGACTAGCTTATGAGCAGTACTTC. Amino acids: CASSVGLAYEQYF. This sequence joins TRBV7-2 and TRBJ2-7, with 8 bases fitting TRBD2. The CDR3 totals 13 residues. Losses at the gene ends were 5 bases for V and 7 bases for J; bases not matched to a gene: 7. Germline V gene sequence: CDR1 SGHTA, CDR2 FQGNSA.